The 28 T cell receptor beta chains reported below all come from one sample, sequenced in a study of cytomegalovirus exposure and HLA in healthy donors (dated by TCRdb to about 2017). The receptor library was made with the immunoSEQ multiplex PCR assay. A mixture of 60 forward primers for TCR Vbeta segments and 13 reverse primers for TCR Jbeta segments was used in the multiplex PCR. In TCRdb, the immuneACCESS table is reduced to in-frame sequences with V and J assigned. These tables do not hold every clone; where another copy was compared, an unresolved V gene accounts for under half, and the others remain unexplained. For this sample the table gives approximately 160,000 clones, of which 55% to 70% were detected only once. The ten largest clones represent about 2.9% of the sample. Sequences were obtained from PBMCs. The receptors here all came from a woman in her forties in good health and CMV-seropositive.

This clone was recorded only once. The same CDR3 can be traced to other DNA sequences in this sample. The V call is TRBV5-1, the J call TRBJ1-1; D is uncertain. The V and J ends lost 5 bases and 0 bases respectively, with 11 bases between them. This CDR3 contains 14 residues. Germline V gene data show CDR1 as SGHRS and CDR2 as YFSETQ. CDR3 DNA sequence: TGCGCCAGCAGGGAAGCGAGTATGAACACTGAAGCTTTCTTT. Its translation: CASREASMNTEAFF.

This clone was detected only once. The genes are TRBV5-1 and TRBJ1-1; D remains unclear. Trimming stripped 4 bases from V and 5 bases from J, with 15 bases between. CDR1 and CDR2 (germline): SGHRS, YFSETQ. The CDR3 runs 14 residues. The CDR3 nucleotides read TGCGCCAGCAGCGAGGTCCCTCGCGAAACTGAAGCTTTCTTT. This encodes CASSEVPRETEAFF.

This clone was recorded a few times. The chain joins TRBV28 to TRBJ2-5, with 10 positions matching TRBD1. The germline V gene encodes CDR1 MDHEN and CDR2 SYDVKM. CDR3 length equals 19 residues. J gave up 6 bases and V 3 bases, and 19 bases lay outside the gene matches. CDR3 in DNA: TGTGCCAGCAGTTTCGGGAGGAGACAGGGGGCGAAACCGTTACAGACCCAGTACTTC. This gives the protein CASSFGRRQGAKPLQTQYF.

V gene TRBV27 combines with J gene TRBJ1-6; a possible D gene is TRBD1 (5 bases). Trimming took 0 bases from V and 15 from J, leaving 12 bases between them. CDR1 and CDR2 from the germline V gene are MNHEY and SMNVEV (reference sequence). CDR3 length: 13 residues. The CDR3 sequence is CASSLSRQGGLHF. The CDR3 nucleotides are TGTGCCAGCAGTTTATCGAGGCAGGGTGGCCTCCACTTT.

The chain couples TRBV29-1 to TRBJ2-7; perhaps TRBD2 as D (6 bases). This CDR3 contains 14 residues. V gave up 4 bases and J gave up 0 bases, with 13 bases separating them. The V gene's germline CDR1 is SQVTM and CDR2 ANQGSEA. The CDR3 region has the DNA TGCAGCGTTGGCCGGGACTTCCACTCCTACGAGCAGTACTTC. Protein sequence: CSVGRDFHSYEQYF.

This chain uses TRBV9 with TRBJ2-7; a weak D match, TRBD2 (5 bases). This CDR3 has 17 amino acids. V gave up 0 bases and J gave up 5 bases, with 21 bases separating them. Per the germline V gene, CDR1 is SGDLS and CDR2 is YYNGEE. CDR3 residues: CASSVGARRRLRHEQYF. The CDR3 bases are TGTGCCAGCAGCGTAGGTGCAAGGAGGCGCCTGAGACACGAGCAGTACTTC.

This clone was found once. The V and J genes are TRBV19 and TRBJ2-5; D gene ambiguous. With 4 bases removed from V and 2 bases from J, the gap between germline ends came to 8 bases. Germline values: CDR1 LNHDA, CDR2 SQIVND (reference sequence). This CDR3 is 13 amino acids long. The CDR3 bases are TGTGCCAGTAGTACCGGGTTACAAGAGACCCAGTACTTC. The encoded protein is CASSTGLQETQYF.

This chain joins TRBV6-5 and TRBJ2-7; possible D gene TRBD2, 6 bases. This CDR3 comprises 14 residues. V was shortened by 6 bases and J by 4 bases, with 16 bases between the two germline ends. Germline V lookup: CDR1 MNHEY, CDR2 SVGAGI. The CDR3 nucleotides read TGTGCCAGCAGCAACTACGGGGGATCTTACGAGCAGTACTTC. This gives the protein CASSNYGGSYEQYF.

CDR3 residues: CASTYSRGLGEAFF. CDR3 nucleotide sequence: TGTGCCAGCACGTACAGTAGGGGGCTGGGTGAAGCTTTCTTT. V and J are TRBV6-5 and TRBJ1-1; 7 nucleotides align to TRBD1. Germline V gene sequence: CDR1 MNHEY, CDR2 SVGAGI. Trimming cost V 7 bases and J 7 bases; bases outside gene matches: 12. The CDR3 length is 14 residues.

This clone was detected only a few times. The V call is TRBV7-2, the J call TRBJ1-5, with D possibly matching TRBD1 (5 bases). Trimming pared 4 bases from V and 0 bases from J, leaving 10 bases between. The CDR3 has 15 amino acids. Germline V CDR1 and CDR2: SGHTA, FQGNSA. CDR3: CASSSGTFSNQPQHF. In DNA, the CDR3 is TGTGCCAGCAGCTCAGGGACTTTTAGCAATCAGCCCCAGCATTTT. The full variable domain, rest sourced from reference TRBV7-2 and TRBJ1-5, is GAGVSQSPSNKVTEKGKDVELRCDPISGHTALYWYRQSLGQGLEFLIYFQGNSAPDKSGLPSDRFSAERTGGSVSTLTIQRTQQEDSAVYLCASSSGTFSNQPQHFGDGTRLSIL.

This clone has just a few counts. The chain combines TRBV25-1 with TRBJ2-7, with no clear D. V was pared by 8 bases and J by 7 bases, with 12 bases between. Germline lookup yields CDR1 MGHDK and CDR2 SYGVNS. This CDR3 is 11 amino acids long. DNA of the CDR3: TGTGCCAGCGGAACGATGCGGGAGCAGTACTTC. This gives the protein CASGTMREQYF.

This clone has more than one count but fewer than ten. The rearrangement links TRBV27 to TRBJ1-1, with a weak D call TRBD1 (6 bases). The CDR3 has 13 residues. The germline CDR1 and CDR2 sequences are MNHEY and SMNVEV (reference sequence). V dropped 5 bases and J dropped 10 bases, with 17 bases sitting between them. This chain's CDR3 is CASSLTGYNRAFF. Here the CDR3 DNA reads TGTGCCAGCAGTCTCACAGGGTACAATCGAGCTTTCTTT.

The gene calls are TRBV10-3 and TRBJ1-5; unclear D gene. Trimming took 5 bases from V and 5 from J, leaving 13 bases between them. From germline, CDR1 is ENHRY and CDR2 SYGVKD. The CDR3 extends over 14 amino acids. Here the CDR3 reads CAISSGSAHQPQHF. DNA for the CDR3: TGTGCCATCAGTTCTGGGAGCGCCCATCAGCCCCAGCATTTT.

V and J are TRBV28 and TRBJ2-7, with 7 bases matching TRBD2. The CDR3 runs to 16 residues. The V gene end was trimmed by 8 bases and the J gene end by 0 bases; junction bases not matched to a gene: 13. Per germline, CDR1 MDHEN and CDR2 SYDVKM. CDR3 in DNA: TGTGCCAGCCCCCCGACCGCGGGAGAGAGCTCCTACGAGCAGTACTTC. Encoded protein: CASPPTAGESSYEQYF.

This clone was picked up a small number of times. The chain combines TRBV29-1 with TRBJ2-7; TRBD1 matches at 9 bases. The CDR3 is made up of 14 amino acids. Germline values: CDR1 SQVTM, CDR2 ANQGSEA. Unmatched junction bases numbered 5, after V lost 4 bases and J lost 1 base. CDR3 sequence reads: CSVAGTGSSYEQYF. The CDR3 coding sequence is TGCAGCGTTGCAGGGACAGGGAGTTCCTACGAGCAGTACTTC.

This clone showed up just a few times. DNA of the CDR3: TGTGCCAGCAGTTCGGGCGGAAGCGGTCCTTACGAGCAGTACTTC. It yields the protein CASSSGGSGPYEQYF. The chain combines TRBV28 with TRBJ2-7, with TRBD2 as a possible D gene (5 bases). Trimming pared 4 bases from V and 4 bases from J, leaving 17 bases between. The CDR3 extends over 15 amino acids. CDR1 MDHEN and CDR2 SYDVKM come from the germline V gene.

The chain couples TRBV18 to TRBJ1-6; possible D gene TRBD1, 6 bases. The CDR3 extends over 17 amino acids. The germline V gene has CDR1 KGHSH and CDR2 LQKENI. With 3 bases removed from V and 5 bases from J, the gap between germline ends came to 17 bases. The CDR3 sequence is CASSPRGSGGDNSPLHF. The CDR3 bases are TGTGCCAGCTCACCGAGGGGGAGCGGGGGTGATAATTCACCCCTCCACTTT. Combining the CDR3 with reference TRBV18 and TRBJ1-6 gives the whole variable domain NAGVMQNPRHLVRRRGQEARLRCSPMKGHSHVYWYRQLPEEGLKFMVYLQKENIIDESGMPKERFSAEFPKEGPSILRIQQVVRGDSAAYFCASSPRGSGGDNSPLHFGNGTRLTVT.

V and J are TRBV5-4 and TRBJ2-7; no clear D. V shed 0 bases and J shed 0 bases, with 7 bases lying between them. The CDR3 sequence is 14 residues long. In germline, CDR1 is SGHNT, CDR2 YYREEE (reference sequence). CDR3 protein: CASSLEPRSYEQYF. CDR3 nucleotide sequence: TGTGCCAGCAGCTTGGAGCCCCGCTCCTACGAGCAGTACTTC.

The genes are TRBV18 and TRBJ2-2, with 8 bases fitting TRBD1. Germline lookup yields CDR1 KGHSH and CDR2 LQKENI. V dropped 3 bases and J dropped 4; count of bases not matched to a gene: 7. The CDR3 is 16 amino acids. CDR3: CASSPGTGQGTGELFF. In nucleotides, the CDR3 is TGTGCCAGCTCACCTGGGACAGGACAGGGCACCGGGGAGCTGTTTTTT.

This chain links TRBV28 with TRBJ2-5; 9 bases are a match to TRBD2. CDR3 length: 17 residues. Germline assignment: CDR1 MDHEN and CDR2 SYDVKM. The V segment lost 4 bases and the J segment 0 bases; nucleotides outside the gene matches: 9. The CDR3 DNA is TGTGCCAGCAGTTATGGAGGAGCGGGAGGTAACCAAGAGACCCAGTACTTC. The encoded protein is CASSYGGAGGNQETQYF.

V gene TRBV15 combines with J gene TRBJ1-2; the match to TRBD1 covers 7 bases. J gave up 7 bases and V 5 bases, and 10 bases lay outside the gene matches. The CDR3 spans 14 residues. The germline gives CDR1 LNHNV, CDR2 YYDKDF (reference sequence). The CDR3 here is CATSLRTTGVGYTF. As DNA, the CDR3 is TGTGCCACCAGCCTCCGTACTACAGGGGTTGGCTACACCTTC.

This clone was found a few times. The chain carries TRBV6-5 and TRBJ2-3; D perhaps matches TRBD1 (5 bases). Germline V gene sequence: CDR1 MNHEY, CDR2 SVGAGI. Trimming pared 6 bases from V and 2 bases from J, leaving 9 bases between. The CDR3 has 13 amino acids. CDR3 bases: TGTGCCAGCAGGGTGACAGTCACAGATACGCAGTATTTT. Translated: CASRVTVTDTQYF.

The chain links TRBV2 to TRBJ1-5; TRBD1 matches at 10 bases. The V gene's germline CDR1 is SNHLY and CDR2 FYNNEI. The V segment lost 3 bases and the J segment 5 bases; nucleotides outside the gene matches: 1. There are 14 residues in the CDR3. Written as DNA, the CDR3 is TGTGCCAGCAGTGATGGGACAGGGGATCAGCCCCAGCATTTT. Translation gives CASSDGTGDQPQHF.

For the CDR3, the DNA is TGTGCCAGCTCACCATATAGACAGACTCCTGAAGCTTTCTTT. It is translated as CASSPYRQTPEAFF. The chain uses TRBV18 and TRBJ1-1; maybe TRBD1 (5 bases). Germline assignment: CDR1 KGHSH and CDR2 LQKENI. The germline V and J ends were trimmed by 2 bases and 6 bases, with 13 bases remaining between them. The CDR3 is 14 amino acids.

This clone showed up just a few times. The CDR3 region has the DNA TGTGCCAGCACCCCAGCGGGCCGGGGCCGCACAGATACGCAGTATTTT. Protein: CASTPAGRGRTDTQYF. V is TRBV28 and J is TRBJ2-3, with D perhaps TRBD2 (6 bases). Trimming cost V 7 bases and J 1 base, with 18 bases left between them. This CDR3 region has 16 residues. Per germline, CDR1 MDHEN and CDR2 SYDVKM.

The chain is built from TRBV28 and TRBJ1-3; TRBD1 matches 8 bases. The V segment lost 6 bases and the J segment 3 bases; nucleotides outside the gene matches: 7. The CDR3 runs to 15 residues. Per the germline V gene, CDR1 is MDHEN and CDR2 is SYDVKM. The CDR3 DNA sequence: TGTGCCAGCAGCCCCTCGGACAGGGTTGGAAACACCATATATTTT. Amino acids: CASSPSDRVGNTIYF. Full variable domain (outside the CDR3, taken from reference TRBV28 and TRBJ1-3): DVKVTQSSRYLVKRTGEKVFLECVQDMDHENMFWYRQDPGLGLRLIYFSYDVKMKEKGDIPEGYSVSREKKERFSLILESASTNQTSMYLCASSPSDRVGNTIYFGEGSWLTVV.

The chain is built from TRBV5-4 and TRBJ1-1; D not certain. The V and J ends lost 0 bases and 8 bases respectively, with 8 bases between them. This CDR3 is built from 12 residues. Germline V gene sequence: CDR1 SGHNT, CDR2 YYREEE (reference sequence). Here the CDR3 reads CASSLEQQEAFF. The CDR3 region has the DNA TGTGCCAGCAGCTTGGAACAGCAAGAAGCTTTCTTT.

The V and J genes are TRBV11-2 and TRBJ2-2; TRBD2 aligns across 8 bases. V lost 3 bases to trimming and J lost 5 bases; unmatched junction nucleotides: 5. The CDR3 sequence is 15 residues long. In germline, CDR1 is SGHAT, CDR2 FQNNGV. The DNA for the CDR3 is TGTGCCAGCAGCTTGGCGAGCGGGGGAACCGGGGAGCTGTTTTTT. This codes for CASSLASGGTGELFF.